This record covers a single T cell receptor (beta chain). V was shortened by 4 bases and J by 4 bases, with 14 bases between the two germline ends. This CDR3 contains 15 residues. Looked up from germline, CDR1 is SGHKS and CDR2 is YYEKEE (reference sequence). The data belong to a study of blood T cell repertoires in COVID-19. Sequencing was performed with immunoSEQ multiplex PCR; in TCRdb, only in-frame clones are kept and a portion is missing. The sample shows hundreds of thousands of clones, roughly 86% of them seen only once. Sequencing was carried out using peripheral blood. The source is a man aged 60 to 75 with acute or convalescent COVID-19. The V and J genes are TRBV5-5 and TRBJ2-2; D not resolved. CDR3 bases: TGTGCCAGCAGCCCCGACCCACCGGGCACCGGGGAGCTGTTTTTT. It encodes CASSPDPPGTGELFF.